The T cell receptor (beta chain) described here comes from a study of blood T cells in healthy people across ages. Study-level findings and limits: It was the long-lived donors that had more naive CD4+ cells and higher diversity than aged donors.

With a J-beta primer mix and a sample-barcoded 5' primer, a second PCR ran roughly 6 to 12 cycles. In TCRdb, the 5' RACE reads were re-called with MiXCR into one record per CDR3 protein. This repertoire shows hundreds of thousands of distinct CDR3 sequences, roughly 45% found once; its top ten account for 20% to 25%. The ends were cut back, 5 bases at V and 0 bases at J, with 7 bases in the middle. Germline CDR1 reads MNHEY; CDR2 reads SVGAGI. The CDR3 totals 13 residues. For this clonotype: Its specificity is unknown.

Staff drew approximately 9.1 milliliters of peripheral blood from each donor. What was sequenced was blood. The chain couples TRBV6-5 to TRBJ1-1, with D hard to call. The source is an older woman in good health. The CDR3 spells CASSRSVNTEAFF. The CDR3 nucleotides read TGTGCCAGCAGTAGGAGTGTGAACACTGAAGCTTTCTTT.